The clone carrying this T cell receptor beta chain has just one count. Antigen: not known. The assay, immunoSEQ v3.0, was run at survey level. The method was immunoSEQ multiplex PCR; TCRdb's version includes in-frame clones alone and lacks a portion of them. Among 44,000 or so clones, more than 90% were seen once, and the ten largest hold 2.7%. Per donor, at least one pre-ART and at least two post-ART PBMC samples were obtained. The entry originates in a study of long-term antiretroviral therapy in people with HIV. Findings and limits, study-wide: The study lacked data on ART adherence, viral resistance or therapy changes. The range of CDR3 lengths in HIV repertoires proved narrower than that found in controls. Clonal populations expanded prior to ART predominated within the repertoire at all time points.

The material was unsorted PBMCs, obtained 3.7 years after starting antiretroviral therapy. This receptor was obtained from a woman aged 50 to 65 with HIV.

CDR3: CAIRLRDSSTDTQYF. The CDR3 DNA sequence: TGTGCCATCAGGCTACGGGACAGTTCGACAGATACGCAGTATTTT. This chain links TRBV10-3 with TRBJ2-3; TRBD1 aligns across 7 bases. Germline CDR1 reads ENHRY; CDR2 reads SYGVKD. The CDR3 spans 15 residues. The V and J ends lost 6 bases and 3 bases, in that order; junction bases with no gene match: 9.